A single sample gave rise to the 8 T cell receptor beta chains below, sequenced in a study of blood T cell repertoires in COVID-19. Assay used: immunoSEQ multiplex PCR; TCRdb lists only in-frame clones, some missing. This sample has approximately 430,000 clones; roughly 90% occur once, and the top ten carry over 1.3%. What was sequenced was peripheral blood. The source is a woman aged 25 to 39 with active or convalescent COVID-19.

The chain has TRBV10-3 and TRBJ2-7; D ambiguous. CDR3 length: 13 amino acids. V lost 2 bases to trimming and J lost 3 bases, with 8 bases between them. CDR1 and CDR2 from the germline V gene are ENHRY and SYGVKD. The CDR3 spells CAISEPPGYEQYF. Here the CDR3 DNA reads TGTGCCATCAGTGAGCCACCCGGCTACGAGCAGTACTTC.

The chain uses TRBV10-3 and TRBJ2-1; 9 positions agree with TRBD2. CDR1 and CDR2 (germline): ENHRY, SYGVKD. With V trimmed by 3 bases and J by 15 bases, 9 bases remained unmatched. This CDR3 spans 13 amino acids. This CDR3 is CAISDVAGAHGFF. CDR3 bases: TGTGCCATCAGTGACGTAGCGGGGGCCCATGGGTTCTTC.

V usage is TRBV6-5 and J usage is TRBJ1-1; D gene uncertain. The V end lost 4 bases, the J end lost 3 bases, and 6 bases lay between the germline ends. Germline-derived CDR1 and CDR2 are MNHEY and SVGAGI. The CDR3 spans 12 residues. CDR3 coding DNA: TGTGCCAGCAGTTTCCTAGACACTGAAGCTTTCTTT. Amino acids: CASSFLDTEAFF.

The chain employs TRBV30 and TRBJ2-5; 8 bases line up with TRBD2. The CDR3 is made up of 17 amino acids. Per germline, CDR1 GTSNPN and CDR2 SVGIG (reference sequence). The J segment lost 4 bases and the V segment lost 2 bases, leaving 15 bases of the junction unmatched. The CDR3 DNA reads TGTGCCTGGAGTAGACCAGGTGGAGCGGGGGCGGGAGAGACCCAGTACTTC. Protein product: CAWSRPGGAGAGETQYF.

V usage is TRBV5-1 and J usage is TRBJ2-7; D remains ambiguous. Germline CDR1 SGHRS, CDR2 YFSETQ. Trimming removed 4 bases at V and 0 bases at J, with 11 bases between. There are 14 residues in the CDR3. CDR3 residues: CASSPLSNSYEQYF. CDR3 bases: TGCGCCAGCAGCCCCTTGAGTAACTCCTACGAGCAGTACTTC. Full variable domain (rest looked up from reference TRBV5-1 and TRBJ2-7): KAGVTQTPRYLIKTRGQQVTLSCSPISGHRSVSWYQQTPGQGLQFLFEYFSETQRNKGNFPGRFSGRQFSNSRSEMNVSTLELGDSALYLCASSPLSNSYEQYFGPGTRLTVT.

The chain links TRBV19 to TRBJ1-1, with TRBD1 as a possible D gene (6 bases). V dropped 5 bases and J dropped 0 bases, with 19 bases sitting between them. This CDR3 comprises 17 residues. The germline gives CDR1 LNHDA, CDR2 SQIVND (reference sequence). The CDR3 is CASSDRQAFRLNTEAFF. In DNA, the CDR3 is TGTGCCAGTAGTGACCGACAGGCTTTTAGACTGAACACTGAAGCTTTCTTT.

J is TRBJ1-1 and V is TRBV15; possible D gene TRBD1, 5 bases. The CDR3 runs to 15 residues. Between the trimmed V and J ends, which lost 1 base and 3 bases, there was a span of 12 bases. The germline V gene encodes CDR1 LNHNV and CDR2 YYDKDF (reference sequence). As DNA, the CDR3 is TGTGCCACCAGCAGAGTCGCAGGGTGGGACACTGAAGCTTTCTTT. This codes for CATSRVAGWDTEAFF.

The CDR3 nucleotides are TGTGCCTGGAGTATAGGACCTCAGGGAAGGACTAATGAAAAACTGTTTTTT. Translating gives CAWSIGPQGRTNEKLFF. The genes are TRBV30 and TRBJ1-4; possibly TRBD1 for D (5 bases). Trimming took 2 bases from V and 2 from J, leaving 18 bases between them. The CDR3 loop spans 17 amino acids. The germline gives CDR1 GTSNPN, CDR2 SVGIG (reference sequence).